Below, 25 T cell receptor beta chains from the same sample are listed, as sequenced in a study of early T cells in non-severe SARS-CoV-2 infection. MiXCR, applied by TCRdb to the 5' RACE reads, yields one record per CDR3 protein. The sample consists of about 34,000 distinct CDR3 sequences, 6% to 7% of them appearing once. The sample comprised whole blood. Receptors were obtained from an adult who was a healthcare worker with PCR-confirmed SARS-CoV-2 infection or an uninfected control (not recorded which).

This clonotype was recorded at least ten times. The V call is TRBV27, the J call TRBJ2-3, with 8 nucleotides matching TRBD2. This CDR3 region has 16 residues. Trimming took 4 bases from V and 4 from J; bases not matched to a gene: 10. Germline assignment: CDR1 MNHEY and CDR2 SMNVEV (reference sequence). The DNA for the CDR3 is TGTGCCAGCAGTTCCGCGGCGACTAGCGTCCCAGATACGCAGTATTTT. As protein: CASSSAATSVPDTQYF.

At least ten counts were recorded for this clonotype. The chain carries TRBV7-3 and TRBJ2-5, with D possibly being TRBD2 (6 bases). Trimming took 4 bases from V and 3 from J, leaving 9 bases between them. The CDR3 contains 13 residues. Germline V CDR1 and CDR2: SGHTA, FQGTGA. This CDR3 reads CASSSLAKETQYF. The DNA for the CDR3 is TGTGCCAGCAGCTCTCTAGCGAAAGAGACCCAGTACTTC.

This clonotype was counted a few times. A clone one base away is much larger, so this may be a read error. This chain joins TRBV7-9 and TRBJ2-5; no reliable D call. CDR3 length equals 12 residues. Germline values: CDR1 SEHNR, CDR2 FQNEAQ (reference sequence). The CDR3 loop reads CDSSLPGETQYF. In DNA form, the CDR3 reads TGTGACAGCAGCTTACCAGGAGAGACCCAGTACTTC. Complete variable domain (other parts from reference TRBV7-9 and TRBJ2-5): DTGVSQNPRHKITKRGQNVTFRCDPISEHNRLYWYRQTLGQGPEFLTYFQNEAQLEKSRLLSDRFSAERPKGSFSTLEIQRTEQGDSAMYLCDSSLPGETQYFGPGTRLLVL.

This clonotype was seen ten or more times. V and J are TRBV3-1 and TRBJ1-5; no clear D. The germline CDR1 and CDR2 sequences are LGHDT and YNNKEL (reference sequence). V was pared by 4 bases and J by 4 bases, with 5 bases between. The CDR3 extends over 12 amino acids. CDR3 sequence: CASSLSNQPQHF. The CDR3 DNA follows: TGTGCCAGCAGCCTTTCGAATCAGCCCCAGCATTTT.

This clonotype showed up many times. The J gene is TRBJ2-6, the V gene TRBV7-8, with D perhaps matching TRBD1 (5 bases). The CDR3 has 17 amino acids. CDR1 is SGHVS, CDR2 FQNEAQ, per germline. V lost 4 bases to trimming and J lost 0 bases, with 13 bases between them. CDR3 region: CASSSPDSPSGANVLTF. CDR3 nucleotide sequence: TGTGCCAGCAGCTCGCCCGACAGCCCCTCTGGGGCCAACGTCCTGACTTTC.

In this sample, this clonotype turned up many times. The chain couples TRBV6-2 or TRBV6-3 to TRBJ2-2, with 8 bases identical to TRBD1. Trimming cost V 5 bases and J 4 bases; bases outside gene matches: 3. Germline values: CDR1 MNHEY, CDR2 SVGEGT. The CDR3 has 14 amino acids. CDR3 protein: CASSRTGRTGELFF. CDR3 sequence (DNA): TGTGCCAGCAGTAGGACAGGGCGCACCGGGGAGCTGTTTTTT.

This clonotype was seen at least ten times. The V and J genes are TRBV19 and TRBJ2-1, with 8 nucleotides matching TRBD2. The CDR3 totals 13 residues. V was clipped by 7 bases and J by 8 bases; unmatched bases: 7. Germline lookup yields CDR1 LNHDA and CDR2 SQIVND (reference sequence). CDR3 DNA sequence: TGTGCCAGTAACAGCGGGGGTTTGGATGAGCAGTTCTTC. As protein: CASNSGGLDEQFF.

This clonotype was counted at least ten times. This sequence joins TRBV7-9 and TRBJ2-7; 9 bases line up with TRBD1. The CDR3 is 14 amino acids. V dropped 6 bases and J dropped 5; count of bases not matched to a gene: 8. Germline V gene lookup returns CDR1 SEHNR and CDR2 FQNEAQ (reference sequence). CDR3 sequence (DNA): TGTGCCAGCAGATACGGGACAGGGACCGACGAGCAGTACTTC. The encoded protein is CASRYGTGTDEQYF.

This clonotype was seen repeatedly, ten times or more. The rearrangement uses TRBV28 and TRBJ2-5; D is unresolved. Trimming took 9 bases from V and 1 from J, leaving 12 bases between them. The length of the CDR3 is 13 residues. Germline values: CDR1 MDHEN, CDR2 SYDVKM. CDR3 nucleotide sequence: TGTGCCAGTCGAGTCCTCTCCCAAGAGACCCAGTACTTC. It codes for CASRVLSQETQYF.

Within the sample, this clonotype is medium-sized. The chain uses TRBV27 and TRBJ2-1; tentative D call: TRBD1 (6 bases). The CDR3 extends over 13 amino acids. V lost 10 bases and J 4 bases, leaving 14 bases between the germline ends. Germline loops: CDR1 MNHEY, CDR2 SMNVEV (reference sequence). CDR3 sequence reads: CATPTGSYNEQFF. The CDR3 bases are TGTGCCACCCCGACAGGATCATACAATGAGCAGTTCTTC.

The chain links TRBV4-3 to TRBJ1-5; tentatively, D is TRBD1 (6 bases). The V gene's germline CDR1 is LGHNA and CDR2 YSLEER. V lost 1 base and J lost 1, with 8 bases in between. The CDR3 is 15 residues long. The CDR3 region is CASSQVTGSNQPQHF. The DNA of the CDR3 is TGCGCCAGCAGCCAAGTGACAGGAAGCAATCAGCCCCAGCATTTT.

CDR3: CRGQGSLDEQFF. In DNA, the CDR3 is TGCAGGGGACAGGGGTCTCTCGATGAGCAGTTCTTC. This chain connects TRBV20-1 to TRBJ2-1; 10 bases agree with TRBD1. The CDR3 runs to 12 residues. Germline CDR1 DFQATT, CDR2 SNEGSKA (reference sequence).

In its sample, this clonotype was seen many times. The CDR3: CASSLSPGTSGGGPRNEQFF. CDR3 coding DNA: TGTGCCAGCAGCCTGAGCCCCGGGACTAGCGGGGGGGGGCCCCGCAATGAGCAGTTCTTC. The chain links TRBV7-2 to TRBJ2-1, with TRBD2 matching 16 bases. Germline CDR1 and CDR2: SGHTA and FQGNSA. The ends lost 5 bases at V and 6 bases at J; junction bases unmatched: 16. This CDR3 is built from 20 residues.

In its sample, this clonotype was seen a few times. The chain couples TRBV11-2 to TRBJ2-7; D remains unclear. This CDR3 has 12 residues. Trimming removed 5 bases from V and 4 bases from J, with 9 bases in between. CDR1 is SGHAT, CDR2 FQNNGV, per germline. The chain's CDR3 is CASSTDTYEQYF. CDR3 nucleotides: TGTGCCAGCAGCACCGACACTTACGAGCAGTACTTC.

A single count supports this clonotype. The CDR3 is CASSKAREGRSGTDTQYF. The CDR3 DNA follows: TGTGCCAGCAGCAAAGCGCGGGAGGGGCGATCCGGCACAGATACGCAGTATTTT. The rearrangement links TRBV21-1 to TRBJ2-3; TRBD2, the table's D call, lacks a check against the DNA. TRBV21-1 is a listed pseudogene. This CDR3 has 18 residues.

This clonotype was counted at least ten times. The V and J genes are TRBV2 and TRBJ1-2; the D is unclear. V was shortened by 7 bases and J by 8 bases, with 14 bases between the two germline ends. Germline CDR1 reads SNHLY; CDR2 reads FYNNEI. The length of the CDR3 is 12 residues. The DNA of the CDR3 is TGTGCCAGCACCGAGAGCAGGCGGGGCTACACCTTC. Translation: CASTESRRGYTF.

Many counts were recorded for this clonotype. Here the CDR3 DNA reads TGCAGTGCTAGTTGGCCAGGCCAAGAGACCCAGTACTTC. As protein: CSASWPGQETQYF. The rearrangement joins TRBV20-1 to TRBJ2-5; no reliable D call. Between the trimmed V and J ends, which lost 3 bases and 1 base, there was a span of 9 bases. The CDR3 totals 13 residues. CDR1 and CDR2 (germline): DFQATT, SNEGSKA (reference sequence).

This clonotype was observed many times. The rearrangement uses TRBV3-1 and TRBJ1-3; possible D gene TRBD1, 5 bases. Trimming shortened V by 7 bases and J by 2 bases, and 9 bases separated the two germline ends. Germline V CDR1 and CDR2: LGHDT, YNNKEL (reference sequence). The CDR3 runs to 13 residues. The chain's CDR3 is CASKTGPGNTIYF. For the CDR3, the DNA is TGTGCCAGCAAAACGGGGCCTGGAAACACCATATATTTT. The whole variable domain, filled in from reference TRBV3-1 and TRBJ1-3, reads DTAVSQTPKYLVTQMGNDKSIKCEQNLGHDTMYWYKQDSKKFLKIMFSYNNKELIINETVPNRFSPKSPDKAHLNLHINSLELGDSAVYFCASKTGPGNTIYFGEGSWLTVV.

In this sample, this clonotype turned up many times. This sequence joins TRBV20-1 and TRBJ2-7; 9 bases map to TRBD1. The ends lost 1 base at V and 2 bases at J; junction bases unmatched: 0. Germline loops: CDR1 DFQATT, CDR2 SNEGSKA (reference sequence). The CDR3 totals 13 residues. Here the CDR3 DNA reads TGCAGTGCTAGAGGGGACAGGGCCTACGAGCAGTACTTC. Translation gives CSARGDRAYEQYF.

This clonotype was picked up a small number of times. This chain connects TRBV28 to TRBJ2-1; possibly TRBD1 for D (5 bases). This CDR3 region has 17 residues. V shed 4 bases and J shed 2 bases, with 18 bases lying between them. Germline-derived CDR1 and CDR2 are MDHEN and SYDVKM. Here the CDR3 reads CASSSRRQSPPYNEQFF. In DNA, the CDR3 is TGTGCCAGCAGTTCGAGGAGACAGTCCCCCCCCTACAATGAGCAGTTCTTC.

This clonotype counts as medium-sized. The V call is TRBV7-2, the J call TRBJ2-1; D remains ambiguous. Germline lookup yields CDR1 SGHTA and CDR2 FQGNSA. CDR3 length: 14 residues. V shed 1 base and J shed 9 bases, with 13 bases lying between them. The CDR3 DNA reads TGTGCCAGCAGCTTAGGGTTTGCGTACCTTGAGCAGTTCTTC. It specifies CASSLGFAYLEQFF.

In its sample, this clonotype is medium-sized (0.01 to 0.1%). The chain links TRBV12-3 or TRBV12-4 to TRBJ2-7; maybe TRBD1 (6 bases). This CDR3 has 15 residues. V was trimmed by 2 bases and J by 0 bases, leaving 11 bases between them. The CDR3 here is CASSLLGGSSYEQYF. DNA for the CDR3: TGTGCCAGCAGTTTACTAGGGGGAAGCTCCTACGAGCAGTACTTC.

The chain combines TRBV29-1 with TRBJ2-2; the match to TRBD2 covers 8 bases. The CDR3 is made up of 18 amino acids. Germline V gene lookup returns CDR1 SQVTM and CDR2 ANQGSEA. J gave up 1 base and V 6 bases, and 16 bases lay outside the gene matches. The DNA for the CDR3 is TGCAGCGTCGAGAGTAGGGTAGCGGGGATAAAGAACACCGGGGAGCTGTTTTTT. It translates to CSVESRVAGIKNTGELFF.

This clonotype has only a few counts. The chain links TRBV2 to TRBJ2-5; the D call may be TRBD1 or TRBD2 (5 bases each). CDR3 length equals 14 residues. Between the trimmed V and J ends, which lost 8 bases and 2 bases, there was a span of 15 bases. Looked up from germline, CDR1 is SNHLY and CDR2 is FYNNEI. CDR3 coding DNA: TGTGCCAGCCTAGCTCAGGGTATACAAGAGACCCAGTACTTC. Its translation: CASLAQGIQETQYF.

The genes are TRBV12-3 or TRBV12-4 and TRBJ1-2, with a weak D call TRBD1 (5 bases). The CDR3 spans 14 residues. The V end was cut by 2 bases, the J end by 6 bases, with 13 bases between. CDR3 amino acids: CASSLSGRVNGYTF. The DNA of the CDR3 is TGTGCCAGCAGTTTATCGGGCAGGGTAAATGGCTACACCTTC.